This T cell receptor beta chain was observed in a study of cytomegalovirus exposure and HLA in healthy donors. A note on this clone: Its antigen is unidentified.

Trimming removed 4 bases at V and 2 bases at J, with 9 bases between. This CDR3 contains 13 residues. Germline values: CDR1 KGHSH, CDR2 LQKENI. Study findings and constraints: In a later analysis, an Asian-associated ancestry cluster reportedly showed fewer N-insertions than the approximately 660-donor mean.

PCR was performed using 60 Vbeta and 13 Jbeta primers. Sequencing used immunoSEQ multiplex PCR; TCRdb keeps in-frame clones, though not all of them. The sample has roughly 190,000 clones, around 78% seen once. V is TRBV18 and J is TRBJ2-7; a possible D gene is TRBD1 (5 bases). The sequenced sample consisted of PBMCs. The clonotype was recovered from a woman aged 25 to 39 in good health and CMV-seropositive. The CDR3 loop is CASSQTVTYEQYF. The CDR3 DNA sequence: TGTGCCAGCTCACAGACAGTAACCTACGAGCAGTACTTC. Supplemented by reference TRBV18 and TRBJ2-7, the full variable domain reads NAGVMQNPRHLVRRRGQEARLRCSPMKGHSHVYWYRQLPEEGLKFMVYLQKENIIDESGMPKERFSAEFPKEGPSILRIQQVVRGDSAAYFCASSQTVTYEQYFGPGTRLTVT.